The subject of this entry is one TCR beta chain. This clone was counted only a few times. Its antigen specificity is not known. Base qualities are missing; no much larger clone stands one base away. In total, roughly 670 healthy bone marrow donors made up the cohort. Cohort members were all nominally healthy when sampled, although unrecorded immune exposures were likely present. The donor tested CMV seropositive, placing the donor among the roughly 270 seropositive members of the cohort. A peripheral blood sample was collected from each donor, and TCR beta sequencing was performed on peripheral blood mononuclear cells. The Qiagen DNeasy Blood Extraction Kit was used to extract genomic DNA from the blood cell samples. This entry comes from a study of cytomegalovirus exposure and HLA in healthy donors (dated by TCRdb to the late 2010s). Context from the whole study: An earlier analysis of 587 of the donors reported 276 Gb of sequence data and 95 million to 130 million unique TCR beta sequences obtained from around 170 million T cells. An earlier analysis of approximately 500 of the donors applied high-throughput TCR beta sequencing to assess whether each TCR beta V gene segment acted as functional or pseudogenic. Of the approximately 400 genotyped donors, over 80% were placed in the genetic ancestry cluster associated with self-reported Caucasian donors. Donor age, sex, ethnicity and CMV serostatus were compiled alongside the repertoire data. HLA typing included class I and class II loci at four-digit resolution. Rather than using new phenotypic data, the later analysis identified candidate immune exposures from TCR beta sequences and from how often those sequences occurred across donors. An early release covering about 600 HLA-typed donors comprised approximately 290 gigabases of sequencing data and approximately 85 million unique TCR sequences. Using immunosequencing, the study profiled T cell repertoires from 640 or so subjects and related those repertoires to cytomegalovirus serostatus. In addition to the first cohort of 666 subjects, a separate validation cohort of approximately 110 different subjects was used. All discovery cohort repertoires had been generated using a single sequencing platform. Genome-wide SNP genotypes for about 60% of the roughly 670 donors were used in a later genetic analysis, which treated that subset as a discovery cohort. Among several hundred genotyped donors of the cohort, an average of about 240,000 unique TCR beta nucleotide sequences was sequenced per donor, of which about 19% were non-productive. The number of donors typed differed by locus, with about 629-630 for A, B, C, DRB1 and DQB1, around 520 for DQA1, approximately 570 for DPA1, and 400 to 490 for DPB1. To predict cytomegalovirus infection status, the study combined high-throughput TCR immunosequencing, statistical association of individual TCRs with disease status, and machine learning. The study aimed to test whether cataloging public T cell receptors could reveal signatures of past pathogen exposure. Several DR-DQ haplotypes were handled as single units for association and clustering because linkage in the cohort was strong. A later analysis re-analyzed previously published TCR beta repertoires from about 600 donors and added high-resolution HLA genotyping to study TCR occurrence patterns.

Receptor libraries were prepared by the immunoSEQ multiplex PCR assay. A mixture of 60 forward primers for TCR Vbeta segments and 13 reverse primers for TCR Jbeta segments was used in the multiplex PCR. Amplification of the CDR3 region of rearranged TCR beta genes was performed with a multiplex PCR assay on genomic DNA. Amplified TCR beta libraries were sequenced as 87-base-pair reads on the Illumina HiSeq System. The study's processing was this. In a later analysis, approximately 74 million unique TCR beta chains were counted across the roughly 610 repertoires, and roughly 10 million of these chains were shared by at least two donors. To remove PCR and sequencing errors, raw reads were error-corrected and collapsed into unique sequences using a nearest-neighbor algorithm that merged closely related sequences. Alignment of CDR3 sequences to IMGT reference sequences was used to assign V, D and J gene segments. For a sequence to be retained, a match of at least six nucleotides was required to both a V gene segment and a J gene segment. Rearrangements were classified as productive when the CDR3 lacked stop codons and remained in frame with V and J, and all other rearrangements were classified as non-productive. CDR3 was defined by IMGT convention, running from the second conserved V-encoded cysteine to the conserved J-encoded phenylalanine. The earlier analysis of about 570 of the donors excluded any sequence lacking an unambiguous match to a single V gene segment. An earlier analysis of about 590 of the donors classified V segments as functional when productive rearrangements were above 56.7% and as segregating when the standard deviation between donors was above 5%. A statistical classification framework was developed to diagnose cytomegalovirus status using the catalog of TCR beta chain sequences. V and J gene assignment, in a later analysis, came from comparing TCR nucleotide sequences with IMGT/GENE-DB human TR gene sequences. The TCRdist pipeline was used in a later analysis to assign CDR3 sequences and most-parsimonious VDJ recombination scenarios. In a later analysis, each TCR beta chain was defined by its CDR3 amino acid sequence together with its V-gene family, and reads lacking a unique V-gene family were excluded. In a later analysis, 500 to 700 highly shared, low-generation-probability nucleotide sequences were removed to address suspected cross-contamination and a sequencing artifact. For each public chain, a later analysis derived a clonal expansion index from normalized ranks of inferred template counts within each repertoire. A later analysis computed generation probabilities with a VDJ recombination model fitted to out-of-frame rearrangements, and checked the results against IGoR. A later analysis scored TCR-TCR, TCR-HLA and TCR-CMV co-occurrence with hypergeometric tests, applying a repertoire-size bias correction to TCR pairs. False discovery rates were estimated in a later analysis by permuting HLA or CMV assignments 20 times. A later analysis grouped co-occurring TCRs with DBSCAN, adding TCRdist sequence similarity when clustering within HLA-allele-positive subsets. For co-occurrence clustering, repertoires with fewer than 30,000 or more than 120,000 public chains were excluded, along with four to six repertoires with anomalous nucleotide sharing. TCRdb's version of the immuneACCESS table is confined to in-frame rearrangements and falls short of the full clone set. An unresolved V gene accounts for under half of the shortfall where checked; the remainder is of unknown origin. The DNA gave D and trimming, while V, J and clone size come from that table. The table for this sample lists under 200,000 clones; over 80% of them were counted only once. The ten largest account for approximately 6.7% of the sample.

On the study overall, not on this receptor specifically: Because counts were too low, 15 to 20 rarely observed V segments, including chromosome 9 orphons, were left out of the earlier analysis of some 640 of the donors. In a later analysis, several top co-occurrence clusters were reported to appear linked to parvovirus B19, influenza, CMV and Epstein-Barr virus. The authors suggested that the approach could potentially be generalized to other disease states and immunological phenotypes. Compared with equally common non-associated chains, HLA-associated TCR beta chains in a later analysis were more clonally expanded and had lower generation probabilities. V-gene and J-gene trimming of TCR beta chains was associated with a missense DCLRE1C variant in a later genetic analysis, and the association was replicated in an independent cohort. A later analysis associated some 17,000 TCR beta sequences with specific HLA alleles at a false discovery rate of 0.05. A group of highly shared sequence variants was considered likely to be a technical artifact of the sequencing pipeline. A later analysis found that TCR association rates varied across HLA loci, with DRB1 alleles showing the most associated TCRs and HLA-C alleles the fewest. Linkage disequilibrium might explain the correlated functional status among segregating V segments, but an unknown experimental factor could not be ruled out. In this cohort, only TCR beta chains were sequenced, and detectable features were limited by the absence of alpha or paired-chain data. CMV serostatus was the only immune exposure information available for the cohort. Broadly in line with IMGT annotations, most TCR beta V segments showed up in productive rearrangements about 90% or about 30% of the time in an earlier analysis of several hundred of the donors. The presence/absence analyses assumed that sequencing depth was roughly uniform across donors, and that assumption may not be true. In the study, approximately 160 TCR beta chains were listed as associated with cytomegalovirus. Across donors, most TCR sequences were observed very rarely, whereas some public TCRs were present in many individuals. In both the original and validation cohorts, the classifier was reported to diagnose cytomegalovirus status with high specificity and sensitivity. Because HLA typing was missing for some donors at each locus, association tests included only the typed subset. A further reported finding was that TCR beta sequences accurately predicted the HLA-A and HLA-B alleles for most subjects in the first cohort. A later analysis found that most CMV-associated TCR beta chains appeared HLA-restricted, with HLA associations seemingly driven largely by CMV exposure. Assigning TCR associations to individual alleles was difficult when HLA alleles, especially DR and DQ, strongly co-occurred. In vitro tests confirmed that a few of the cytomegalovirus-associated TCR beta chains recognize cytomegalovirus antigens. According to a later genetic analysis, donors in an Asian-associated ancestry cluster had fewer N-insertions in productive TCRs than the roughly 670-donor mean.

The sequence came from a male donor in good health and CMV-seropositive. Sequencing was done on a sample of PBMCs.

In nucleotides, the sequence is TGTGCCAGCAGCCCTTCTTGGCGTGACATCTACGAGCAGTACTTC. The resulting protein is CASSPSWRDIYEQYF. The rearranged chain carries TRBV9 and TRBJ2-7; no D segment can be confidently identified. Taken from cysteine to phenylalanine, the CDR3 has 15 residues. The read is trimmed to its CDR3 DNA, 45 bases read in frame from base 1. For CDR1 and CDR2, the germline V gene lists SGDLS and YYNGEE. At the junction V is shortened by 4 bases and J by 3 bases, with 17 bases in between. The reference TRBV9 and TRBJ2-7 proteins fill in what lies around the CDR3, so the full variable domain reads DSGVTQTPKHLITATGQRVTLRCSPRSGDLSVYWYQQSLDQGLQFLIQYYNGEERAKGNILERFSAQQFPDLHSELNLSSLELGDSALYFCASSPSWRDIYEQYFGPGTRLTVT.